The 27 T cell receptor beta chains below were found in one sample sequenced in a study of T cells in women clearing cervical HPV infection. Sequenced by immunoSEQ multiplex PCR; TCRdb stores in-frame clones only, minus some. Recorded for this sample: roughly 30,000 clones. The specimen sequenced was blood buffy coat. The source is a woman between 18 and 70 years old with a cervical HPV16 infection that either progressed to CIN3+ or cleared (not recorded which).

About this clone: The read is 3 residues too short to cover the CDR3 end, so that end is filled in from the germline J gene. This chain connects TRBV11-2 to TRBJ2-3, with TRBD1 identical over 9 bases. Germline CDR1 is SGHAT and CDR2 is FQNNGV. The length of the CDR3 is 15 residues. V trimming: 5 bases; J trimming: 3 bases; junction bases outside the gene matches: 6. The sequenced CDR3 bases are TGTGCCAGCAGCGCCTGGGACAGGGAGACAGATACG. Residues: CASSAWDRETDT. The full CDR3 sequence reads CASSAWDRETDTQYF.

Points on this clone: The observed sequence ends 3 residues before the CDR3 terminus, with the missing tail filled in from the germline J gene. The chain has TRBV5-1 and TRBJ2-3; D gene ambiguous. Germline V gives CDR1 SGHRS, CDR2 YFSETQ. The CDR3 loop spans 16 amino acids. The CDR3 region is CASSLEPGASNQPQYF. CDR3 DNA (partial): TGCGCCAGCAGCTTGGAACCGGGTGCGAGCAATCAGCCG.

The CDR3 spells CSADEGLTNEKLFF. The covered CDR3 bases are TGCAGTGCCGACGAGGGGTTAACTAATGAAAAG. This chain uses TRBV20-1 with TRBJ2-2; tentatively, D is TRBD1 or TRBD2 (5 bases each). Coverage ceases 3 residues before the CDR3 finishes, and the germline J gene fills in the end. Germline V gene sequence: CDR1 DFQATT, CDR2 SNEGSKA (reference sequence). The CDR3 sequence is 14 residues long.

Points on this clone: The read ends 3 residues early relative to the CDR3; the germline J gene fills the gap. The chain uses TRBV7-2 and TRBJ1-2; possible D gene TRBD1, 6 bases. The CDR3 loop spans 15 amino acids. The V end was cut by 5 bases, the J end by 1 base, with 14 bases between. Germline loops: CDR1 SGHTA, CDR2 FQGNSA. The CDR3 spells CASSPPDSYNYGYTF. The CDR3 DNA, read in part, is TGTGCCAGCAGCCCCCCGGACAGTTATAACTATGGC.

The CDR3 is CASRVQGHSPLFF. The sequenced part of the CDR3 DNA is TGTGCCAGCAGGGTACAGGGACATTCACCA. This chain connects TRBV2 to TRBJ1-4, with a tentative D call TRBD1 (6 bases). From the germline J gene comes the end of the CDR3, since the read stops 3 residues before it. The germline V gene encodes CDR1 SNHLY and CDR2 FYNNEI. This CDR3 spans 13 amino acids.

A remark on this clone: The DNA ends 3 residues before the CDR3 does, and the rest of the CDR3 is filled in from the germline J gene. The chain combines TRBV30 with TRBJ1-4; a weak D match, TRBD1 (6 bases). The CDR3 extends over 15 amino acids. In germline, CDR1 is GTSNPN, CDR2 SVGIG (reference sequence). The covered CDR3 bases are TGTGCCTGGAGCCAGGGGTTTCCAGGGGCCAACGTA. Its translation: CAWSQGFPGANV. The entire CDR3 protein reads CAWSQGFPGANVLFF.

For this clone: The read ends 3 residues before the CDR3 terminus; that terminus is restored from the germline J gene. The V gene is TRBV30, the J gene TRBJ2-4; possible D gene TRBD1, 5 bases. Germline CDR1 GTSNPN, CDR2 SVGIG (reference sequence). This CDR3 has 14 amino acids. Trimming took 1 base from V and 3 from J, leaving 10 bases between them. CDR3 DNA, as far as it was read: TGTGCCTGGAGTGAGGGGATGGGCAAAAACATT. It is translated as CAWSEGMGKNI. The CDR3 in full is CAWSEGMGKNIQYF.

Points on this clone: The read stops 3 residues short of the end of the CDR3; the missing end is completed from the germline J gene. This chain joins TRBV6-1 and TRBJ2-1, with 9 bases lining up with TRBD2. V lost 2 bases and J lost 5; bases outside the gene matches: 4. Germline V gives CDR1 MNHNS, CDR2 SASEGT. The CDR3 contains 15 residues. CDR3 bases read: TGTGCCAGCAGTGAAATGGGCGGGGGGGACAATGAG. Its translation is CASSEMGGGDNE. The full CDR3 is CASSEMGGGDNEQFF.

By frequency, this clone is medium-sized. The read comes to an end 3 residues before the CDR3 does, leaving the germline J gene to fill in the end. This sequence joins TRBV18 and TRBJ2-5; D gene unclear. Germline assignment: CDR1 KGHSH and CDR2 LQKENI. The germline V and J ends were trimmed by 1 base and 5 bases, with 5 bases remaining between them. The CDR3 consists of 12 residues. The covered CDR3 bases are TGTGCCAGCTCACCACAACGGGAGACC. This encodes CASSPQRET. The full CDR3 is CASSPQRETQYF.

CDR3 loop: CASSGEGLPQETQYF. The sequenced CDR3 bases are TGCGCCAGCAGCGGGGAAGGACTGCCCCAAGAGACC. J is TRBJ2-5 and V is TRBV5-1; a possible D gene is TRBD2 (5 bases). The read ends 3 residues shy of where the CDR3 ends; the end is completed using the germline J gene. CDR3 length equals 15 residues. Germline V CDR1 and CDR2: SGHRS, YFSETQ. The germline V and J ends were trimmed by 4 bases and 1 base, with 14 bases remaining between them.

With regard to this clone: Read data end 3 residues before the CDR3 end; the end is taken from the germline J gene. The chain links TRBV19 to TRBJ2-5; 9 bases are a match to TRBD2. The germline V gene encodes CDR1 LNHDA and CDR2 SQIVND (reference sequence). The CDR3 runs 15 residues. V shed 5 bases and J 5 bases; nucleotides not matched to a gene: 9. The sequenced CDR3 bases are TGTGCCAGTAGTCTTGTAGCGGGAGTCGGGGAGACC. Translation gives CASSLVAGVGET. The full CDR3 sequence reads CASSLVAGVGETQYF.

A remark on this clone: The read is 3 residues too short to cover the CDR3 end, so that end is filled in from the germline J gene. J is TRBJ1-1 and V is TRBV23-1; D remains unclear. TRBV23-1 is an ORF, with its function uncertain. Trimming shortened V by 2 bases and J by 3 bases, and 7 bases separated the two germline ends. CDR3 size: 13 residues. CDR3 bases read: TGCGCCAGCAGTCAAGGCGGGTACACTGAA. This gives the protein CASSQGGYTE. The entire CDR3 is CASSQGGYTEAFF.

In the case of this clone: Read sequence stops 3 residues before the CDR3 end, and the germline J gene provides the missing end. This chain connects TRBV19 to TRBJ1-5; tentatively, D is TRBD1 (6 bases). Per the germline V gene, CDR1 is LNHDA and CDR2 is SQIVND (reference sequence). V was clipped by 1 base and J by 4 bases, with 14 bases between them. This CDR3 is 16 amino acids long. The CDR3 DNA, read in part, is TGTGCCAGTAGTATAGTCGGACGGACAGCAAATCAGCCC. Its protein is CASSIVGRTANQP. The complete CDR3 sequence is CASSIVGRTANQPQHF.

CDR3 loop: CASSDMLGGYTF. The CDR3 bases that were read are TGTGCCAGCAGTGACATGCTCGGTGGC. The chain links TRBV2 to TRBJ1-2; D remains ambiguous. The missing CDR3 end, 3 residues past where the read stops, is filled in from the germline J gene. V lost 3 bases to trimming and J lost 7 bases, with 9 bases between them. CDR3 length: 12 amino acids. In germline, CDR1 is SNHLY, CDR2 FYNNEI.

On this clone itself: From the germline J gene comes the end of the CDR3, since the read stops 3 residues before it. V usage is TRBV5-6 and J usage is TRBJ1-2, with D possibly being TRBD1 (5 bases). Germline V gene sequence: CDR1 SGHDT, CDR2 YYEEEE. This CDR3 region has 15 residues. The part of the CDR3 DNA that was read is TGTGCCAGCAGCGGCGGGCAGGGACTAGTTACTGAC. This gives the protein CASSGGQGLVTD. The entire CDR3 protein reads CASSGGQGLVTDYTF.

A word on this clone: The read stops 3 residues short of the end of the CDR3; the missing end is completed from the germline J gene. The J gene is TRBJ2-5, the V gene TRBV20-1; 9 bases map to TRBD2. V lost 5 bases, J lost 4 bases, and 17 bases stayed unmatched. In germline, CDR1 is DFQATT, CDR2 SNEGSKA (reference sequence). The CDR3 length is 17 residues. The part of the CDR3 DNA that was read is TGCAGTGCTTCGAAGGTGGGGCTAGCGGGGTTTTCAGAGACC. Translating gives CSASKVGLAGFSET. The full CDR3 is CSASKVGLAGFSETQYF.

Note on this clone: The read gets to within 3 residues of the CDR3 end, and the germline J gene fills in the rest. The V and J genes are TRBV20-1 and TRBJ2-7, with 8 bases lining up with TRBD1. The germline CDR1 and CDR2 sequences are DFQATT and SNEGSKA (reference sequence). V gave up 4 bases and J gave up 4 bases; unmatched junction bases: 6. The CDR3 loop spans 13 amino acids. The CDR3 loop reads CSATGTGHYEQYF. CDR3 bases read: TGCAGTGCTACCGGGACAGGACATTACGAG.

The CDR3 reads CASSLAGGETQYF. Partial CDR3 DNA: TGCGCCAGCAGCTTGGCGGGGGGGGAGACC. The chain combines TRBV5-1 with TRBJ2-5, with 8 positions matching TRBD2. The missing CDR3 end, 3 residues past where the read stops, is filled in from the germline J gene. Per germline, CDR1 SGHRS and CDR2 YFSETQ. The CDR3 spans 13 residues. With V trimmed by 0 bases and J by 5 bases, 0 bases remained unmatched.

In regard to this clone: Sequencing ends 3 residues short of the CDR3 end; the germline J gene provides the rest. The V and J genes are TRBV12-3 or TRBV12-4 and TRBJ2-3; 7 positions match TRBD1. V was clipped by 3 bases and J by 0 bases; unmatched bases: 3. CDR3 length: 15 amino acids. The CDR3 loop is CASSFQGESTDTQYF. The DNA read from the CDR3 is TGTGCCAGCAGTTTCCAGGGGGAGAGCACAGATACG.

As to this clone: The DNA ends 3 residues before the CDR3 does, and the rest of the CDR3 is filled in from the germline J gene. This rearrangement joins TRBV7-9 to TRBJ2-3; D remains ambiguous. The CDR3 sequence is 14 residues long. Germline CDR1 reads SEHNR; CDR2 reads FQNEAQ (reference sequence). The CDR3 is CASSPSLSNQPQYF. The sequenced CDR3 bases are TGTGCCAGCAGCCCCAGCCTTAGCAATCAGCCG.

For this clone: From the germline J gene comes the end of the CDR3, since the read stops 3 residues before it. The rearrangement uses TRBV7-2 and TRBJ2-1; D not certain. This CDR3 has 14 amino acids. V gave up 2 bases and J gave up 4 bases, with 9 bases separating them. Germline lookup yields CDR1 SGHTA and CDR2 FQGNSA. The CDR3 bases that were read are TGTGCCAGCAGCTTATATTCAGAGTACAATGAG. Amino acids: CASSLYSEYNE. The whole CDR3 region reads CASSLYSEYNEQFF.

Concerning this clone itself: The read stops 3 residues short of the end of the CDR3; the missing end is completed from the germline J gene. The J gene is TRBJ1-4, the V gene TRBV14, with D uncertain. This CDR3 comprises 18 residues. CDR1 SGHDN and CDR2 FVKESK come from the germline V gene. V was clipped by 4 bases and J by 8 bases, with 26 bases between them. The chain's CDR3 is CASSPATYIAGSGEKLFF. CDR3 DNA, as far as it was read: TGTGCCAGCAGCCCCGCCACGTATATTGCTGGGAGCGGGGAAAAA.

This CDR3 is CASSLRTGEKGYTF. The DNA read from the CDR3 is TGTGCCAGCAGCTTAAGGACAGGGGAGAAGGGC. The chain joins TRBV5-6 to TRBJ1-2; 9 nucleotides match TRBD1. The read halts 3 residues ahead of the CDR3 end, with the missing end drawn from the germline J gene. Germline V gives CDR1 SGHDT, CDR2 YYEEEE. The CDR3 runs 14 residues. Variable domain in full (rest from reference TRBV5-6 and TRBJ1-2): DAGVTQSPTHLIKTRGQQVTLRCSPKSGHDTVSWYQQALGQGPQFIFQYYEEEERQRGNFPDRFSGHQFPNYSSELNVNALLLGDSALYLCASSLRTGEKGYTFGSGTRLTVV.

Concerning this clone itself: Coverage ceases 3 residues before the CDR3 finishes, and the germline J gene fills in the end. The chain joins TRBV20-1 to TRBJ2-3; 8 bases line up with TRBD1. The CDR3 sequence is 15 residues long. Germline CDR1 is DFQATT and CDR2 is SNEGSKA (reference sequence). CDR3 DNA, as far as it was read: TGCAGTGCCAATAGCAGGGGGCGGAACAATCAGCCG. Translated: CSANSRGRNNQP. The full CDR3 is CSANSRGRNNQPQYF.

As regards this clone: The read stops 3 residues short of the end of the CDR3; the missing end is completed from the germline J gene. The chain has TRBV14 and TRBJ1-4; D is possibly TRBD1 (5 bases). Trimming left V 4 bases short and J 10 bases short, with 13 bases between. The length of the CDR3 is 13 residues. CDR1 and CDR2 from the germline V gene are SGHDN and FVKESK. CDR3 DNA (partial): TGTGCCAGCAGCCTTAGGACAAACGGAAAA. Its translation is CASSLRTNGK. The entire CDR3 sequence reads CASSLRTNGKLFF.

On this clone itself: The CDR3 extends 3 residues past the end of the read, so its final part is completed from the germline J gene. V is TRBV7-6 and J is TRBJ1-5; D is unresolved. V was pared by 0 bases and J by 1 base, with 4 bases between. Germline CDR1 is SGHVS and CDR2 is FNYEAQ. The CDR3 is 14 residues long. The covered CDR3 bases are TGTGCCAGCAGCTTAGCAGGGAGCAATCAGCCC. The encoded protein is CASSLAGSNQP. The entire CDR3 protein is CASSLAGSNQPQHF.

Note on this clone: The read halts 3 residues ahead of the CDR3 end, with the missing end drawn from the germline J gene. The chain joins TRBV6-1 to TRBJ2-3; TRBD1 is a possible D gene (5 bases). The CDR3 consists of 13 residues. From germline, CDR1 is MNHNS and CDR2 SASEGT. The chain's CDR3 is CASSEPGNQPQYF. The CDR3 DNA, read in part, is TGTGCCAGCAGTGAACCAGGGAATCAGCCG.